The following is a T cell receptor beta chain sequence with its context. Its antigen is not known. The PCR was carried out with 60 Vbeta primers and 13 Jbeta primers. This table comes from immunoSEQ multiplex PCR, and its TCRdb copy is limited to in-frame clones, with some not included. The sample carries about 94,000 clones, approximately 72% recorded once. The data were taken from a study of cytomegalovirus exposure and HLA in healthy donors. Findings and caveats of the study: TRBV6-2, TRBV6-3 and other indistinguishable V segments were excluded. A later analysis found that most CMV-associated TCR beta chains appeared HLA-restricted.

In germline, CDR1 is SNHLY, CDR2 FYNNEI. Trimming cost V 6 bases and J 4 bases; bases outside gene matches: 7. This CDR3 is built from 14 residues. This chain links TRBV2 with TRBJ1-2, with 8 bases aligning to TRBD1. The clonotype comes from a man between 35 and 55 years old in good health and CMV-seropositive. The sample was PBMCs. This CDR3 reads CASRPDRGVYGYTF. The CDR3 DNA is TGTGCCAGCAGGCCTGACAGGGGTGTCTATGGCTACACCTTC.